This entry concerns a single T cell receptor (beta chain). Produced via immunoSEQ multiplex PCR; TCRdb's table is partial and in-frame only. The table has 120,000 or so clones, 70% to 90% seen once. V was pared by 0 bases and J by 4 bases, with 0 bases of the junction left unmatched. This CDR3 comprises 14 residues. Germline CDR1 SGHNT, CDR2 YYREEE (reference sequence). This sample was included in a study of control samples from healthy donors and cancer patients. This receptor was identified in a man between 60 and 75 years old in good health. The J gene is TRBJ2-2, the V gene TRBV5-4; 7 bases are shared with TRBD1. Sequences were obtained from blood. The CDR3 region has the DNA TGTGCCAGCAGCTTGGACAGGGGCACCGGGGAGCTGTTTTTT. This encodes CASSLDRGTGELFF.